The text below deals with one T cell receptor (beta chain). What it recognizes is unknown. These data originate in a study of T and B cells in COVID-19 patients. Across the whole study: Recovered patients mostly had mild to moderate COVID-19 managed as outpatients. Median age was about 30 years in the recovered cohort and 67 years in the active-infection cohort. Study conclusions and caveats: There were more than 2,000 TCR clusters exclusive to the recovered cohort, some 30 with low generation probability. Few blood samples existed from mildly ill patients during symptoms or early in severe cases.

TRB was amplified from around 250-500 ng of blood genomic DNA. TRB rearrangements were amplified by multiplex PCR with BIOMED2 TRB-A/B primers. TCRdb recomputed calls from the multiplex PCR reads with MiXCR, one row per CDR3 protein. The sample includes over 6,000 distinct CDR3 sequences, more than 25% seen only once; the top ten take around 62%. In germline, CDR1 is KGHSH, CDR2 LQKENI. The CDR3 runs 13 residues. Trimming left V 5 bases short and J 3 bases short, with 7 bases between. This TCR was recovered from a human donor with active COVID-19. The genes are TRBV18 and TRBJ1-4, with D possibly matching TRBD1 (6 bases). The sequenced sample was blood. CDR3 residues: CASSGQSNEKLFF. The CDR3 DNA follows: TGTGCCAGCTCAGGACAGTCTAATGAAAAACTGTTTTTT.